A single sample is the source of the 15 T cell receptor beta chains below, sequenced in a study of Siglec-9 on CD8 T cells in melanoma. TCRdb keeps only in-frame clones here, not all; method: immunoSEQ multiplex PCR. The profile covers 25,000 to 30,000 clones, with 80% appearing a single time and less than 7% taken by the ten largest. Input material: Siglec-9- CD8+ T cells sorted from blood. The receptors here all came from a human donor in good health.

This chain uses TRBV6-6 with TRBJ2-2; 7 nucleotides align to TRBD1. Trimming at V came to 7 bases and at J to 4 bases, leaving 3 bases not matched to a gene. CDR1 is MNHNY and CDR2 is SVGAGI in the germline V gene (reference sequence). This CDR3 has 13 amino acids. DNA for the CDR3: TGTGCCAGCACCGGGACAGTCACCGGGGAGCTGTTTTTT. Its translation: CASTGTVTGELFF.

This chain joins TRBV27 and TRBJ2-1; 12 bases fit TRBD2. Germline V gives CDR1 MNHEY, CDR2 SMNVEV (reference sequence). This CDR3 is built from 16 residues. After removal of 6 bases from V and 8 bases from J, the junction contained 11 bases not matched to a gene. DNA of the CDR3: TGTGCCAGCAGCCAACGGACTAGCGGGATTCGAGATGAGCAGTTCTTC. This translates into CASSQRTSGIRDEQFF.

The CDR3 protein is CASRGGTEAFF. In DNA form, the CDR3 reads TGTGCCAGCCGAGGCGGCACTGAAGCTTTCTTT. The rearrangement uses TRBV27 and TRBJ1-1; D remains unclear. This CDR3 comprises 11 residues. Looked up from germline, CDR1 is MNHEY and CDR2 is SMNVEV (reference sequence). V was shortened by 8 bases and J by 4 bases, with 8 bases between the two germline ends.

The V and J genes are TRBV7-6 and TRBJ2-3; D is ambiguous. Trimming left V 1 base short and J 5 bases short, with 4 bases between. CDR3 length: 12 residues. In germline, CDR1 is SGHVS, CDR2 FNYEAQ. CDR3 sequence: CASSLVGDTQYF. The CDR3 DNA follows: TGTGCCAGCAGCTTAGTGGGAGATACGCAGTATTTT.

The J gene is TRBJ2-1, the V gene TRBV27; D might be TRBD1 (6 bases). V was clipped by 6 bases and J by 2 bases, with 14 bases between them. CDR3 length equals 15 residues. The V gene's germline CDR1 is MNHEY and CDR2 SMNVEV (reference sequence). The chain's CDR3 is CASSPTGTPYNEQFF. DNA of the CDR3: TGTGCCAGCAGCCCCACCGGGACACCCTACAATGAGCAGTTCTTC.

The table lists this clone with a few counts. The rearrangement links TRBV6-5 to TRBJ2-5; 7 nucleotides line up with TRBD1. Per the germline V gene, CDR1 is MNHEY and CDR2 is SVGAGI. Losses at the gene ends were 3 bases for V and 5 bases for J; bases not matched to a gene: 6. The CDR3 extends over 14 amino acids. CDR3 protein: CASSYGDRGETQYF. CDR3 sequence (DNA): TGTGCCAGCAGTTATGGGGACAGAGGGGAGACCCAGTACTTC.

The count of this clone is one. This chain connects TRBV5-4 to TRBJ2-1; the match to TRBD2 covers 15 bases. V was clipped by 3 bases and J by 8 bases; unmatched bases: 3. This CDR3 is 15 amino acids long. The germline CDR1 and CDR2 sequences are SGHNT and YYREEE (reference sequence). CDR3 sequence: CASSSGTSGGYEQFF. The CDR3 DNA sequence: TGTGCCAGCAGCTCCGGGACTAGCGGGGGGTATGAGCAGTTCTTC. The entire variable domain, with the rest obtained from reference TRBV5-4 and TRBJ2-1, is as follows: ETGVTQSPTHLIKTRGQQVTLRCSSQSGHNTVSWYQQALGQGPQFIFQYYREEENGRGNFPPRFSGLQFPNYSSELNVNALELDDSALYLCASSSGTSGGYEQFFGPGTRLTVL.

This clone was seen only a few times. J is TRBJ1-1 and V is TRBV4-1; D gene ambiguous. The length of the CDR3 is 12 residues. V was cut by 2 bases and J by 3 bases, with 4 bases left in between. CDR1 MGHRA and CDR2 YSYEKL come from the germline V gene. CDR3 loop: CASSQQDTEAFF. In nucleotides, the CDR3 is TGCGCCAGCAGCCAACAAGACACTGAAGCTTTCTTT.

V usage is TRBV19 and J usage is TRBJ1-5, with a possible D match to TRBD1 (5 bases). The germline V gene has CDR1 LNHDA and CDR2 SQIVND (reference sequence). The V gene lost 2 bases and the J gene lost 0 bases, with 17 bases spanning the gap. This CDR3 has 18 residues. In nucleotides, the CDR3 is TGTGCCAGTAGTATACGGTTGGGAGGACAAAATAGCAATCAGCCCCAGCATTTT. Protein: CASSIRLGGQNSNQPQHF.

CDR3: CASSSLNPGQGISPLHF. The CDR3 bases are TGTGCCAGCAGCTCACTCAACCCGGGACAGGGCATCTCACCCCTCCACTTT. The rearrangement links TRBV7-9 to TRBJ1-6, with TRBD1 identical over 9 bases. The junction had 14 bases not matched to a gene; V was cut back by 4 bases and J by 10 bases. The CDR3 is 17 amino acids. CDR1 is SEHNR, CDR2 FQNEAQ, per germline (reference sequence).

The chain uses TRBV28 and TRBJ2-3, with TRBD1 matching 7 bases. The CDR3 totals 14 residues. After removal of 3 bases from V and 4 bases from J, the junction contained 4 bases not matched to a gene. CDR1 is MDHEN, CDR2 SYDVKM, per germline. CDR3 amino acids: CASSFRDRADTQYF. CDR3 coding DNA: TGTGCCAGCAGTTTTCGAGACAGGGCAGATACGCAGTATTTT.

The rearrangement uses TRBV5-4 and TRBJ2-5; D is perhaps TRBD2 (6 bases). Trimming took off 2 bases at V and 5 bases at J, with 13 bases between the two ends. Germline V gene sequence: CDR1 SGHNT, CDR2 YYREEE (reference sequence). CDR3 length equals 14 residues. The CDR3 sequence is CASSFVAGGETQYF. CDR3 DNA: TGTGCCAGCAGCTTTGTCGCCGGAGGGGAGACCCAGTACTTC. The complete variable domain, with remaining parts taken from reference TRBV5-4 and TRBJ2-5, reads ETGVTQSPTHLIKTRGQQVTLRCSSQSGHNTVSWYQQALGQGPQFIFQYYREEENGRGNFPPRFSGLQFPNYSSELNVNALELDDSALYLCASSFVAGGETQYFGPGTRLLVL.

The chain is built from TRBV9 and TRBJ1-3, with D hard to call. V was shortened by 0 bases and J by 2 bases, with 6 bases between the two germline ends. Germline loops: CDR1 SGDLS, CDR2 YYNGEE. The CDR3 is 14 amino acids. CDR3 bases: TGTGCCAGCAGCGTAGGTCAGACTGGAAACACCATATATTTT. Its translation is CASSVGQTGNTIYF.

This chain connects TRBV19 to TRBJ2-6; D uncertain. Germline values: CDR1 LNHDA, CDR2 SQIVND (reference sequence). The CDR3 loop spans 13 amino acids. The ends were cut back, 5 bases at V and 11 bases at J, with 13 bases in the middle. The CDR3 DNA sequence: TGTGCCAGTAGTCCCCGACCGGCTGACGTCCTGACTTTC. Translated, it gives CASSPRPADVLTF. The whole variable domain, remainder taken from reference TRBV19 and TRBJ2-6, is DGGITQSPKYLFRKEGQNVTLSCEQNLNHDAMYWYRQDPGQGLRLIYYSQIVNDFQKGDIAEGYSVSREKKESFPLTVTSAQKNPTAFYLCASSPRPADVLTFGAGSRLTVL.

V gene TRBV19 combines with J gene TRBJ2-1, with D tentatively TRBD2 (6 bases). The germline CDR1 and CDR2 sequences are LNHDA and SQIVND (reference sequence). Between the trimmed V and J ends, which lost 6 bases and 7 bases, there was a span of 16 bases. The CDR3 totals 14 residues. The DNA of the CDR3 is TGTGCCAGTAGCATGGCGGGGTGGGGGAATGAGCAGTTCTTC. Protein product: CASSMAGWGNEQFF. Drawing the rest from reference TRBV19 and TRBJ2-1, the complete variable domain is DGGITQSPKYLFRKEGQNVTLSCEQNLNHDAMYWYRQDPGQGLRLIYYSQIVNDFQKGDIAEGYSVSREKKESFPLTVTSAQKNPTAFYLCASSMAGWGNEQFFGPGTRLTVL.